This TCR beta chain was observed in a study of monozygotic twins with inflammatory bowel disease. Study-wide findings and caveats: Healthy twins showed more clonotype sharing with others than IBD patients, especially patients with disease activity. The authors could not tell different T cell subtypes apart. Variability may have been added to patient repertoires by differing immunosuppressive treatments. A reduction in TCRbeta diversity (inverse Simpson) was seen in IBD patients relative to healthy co-twins.

Germline V CDR1 and CDR2: SGHRS, YFSETQ. The CDR3 has 13 residues. TCRdb re-called the 5' RACE reads; every CDR3 protein appears as one record, without DNA. The sample totals under 200,000 distinct CDR3 sequences; its top ten clones hold roughly 2.4%. About this clonotype itself: Antigen specificity is unknown.

Sequenced material: blood. V and J are TRBV5-1 and TRBJ1-6; without DNA, the TCRdb call of TRBD1 cannot be checked. The receptor was isolated from a human donor with ulcerative colitis or Crohn's disease, or a healthy co-twin of an affected twin (not recorded which). CDR3 loop: CASSLGGPPPLHF.